This T cell receptor beta chain derives from a study of blood T cell repertoires in COVID-19. About the study: From the United States, Italy and Spain came samples of acute and convalescent COVID-19.

Libraries were prepared by immunoSEQ multiplex PCR; TCRdb keeps only in-frame clonotypes and omits some of them. Of 55,000 to 80,000 clones listed, 81% were seen once; the top ten hold approximately 0.8%. CDR1 and CDR2 (germline): SGHTA, FQGNSA. The V end was cut by 5 bases, the J end by 5 bases, with 18 bases between. The CDR3 totals 15 residues. This clonotype was obtained from a woman aged 70-85 years with acute or convalescent COVID-19. The material sequenced was peripheral blood. The chain couples TRBV7-2 to TRBJ1-1; no reliable D call. The CDR3: CASSPQSGKETEAFF. CDR3 coding DNA: TGTGCCAGCAGCCCGCAGTCCGGGAAGGAGACTGAAGCTTTCTTT.